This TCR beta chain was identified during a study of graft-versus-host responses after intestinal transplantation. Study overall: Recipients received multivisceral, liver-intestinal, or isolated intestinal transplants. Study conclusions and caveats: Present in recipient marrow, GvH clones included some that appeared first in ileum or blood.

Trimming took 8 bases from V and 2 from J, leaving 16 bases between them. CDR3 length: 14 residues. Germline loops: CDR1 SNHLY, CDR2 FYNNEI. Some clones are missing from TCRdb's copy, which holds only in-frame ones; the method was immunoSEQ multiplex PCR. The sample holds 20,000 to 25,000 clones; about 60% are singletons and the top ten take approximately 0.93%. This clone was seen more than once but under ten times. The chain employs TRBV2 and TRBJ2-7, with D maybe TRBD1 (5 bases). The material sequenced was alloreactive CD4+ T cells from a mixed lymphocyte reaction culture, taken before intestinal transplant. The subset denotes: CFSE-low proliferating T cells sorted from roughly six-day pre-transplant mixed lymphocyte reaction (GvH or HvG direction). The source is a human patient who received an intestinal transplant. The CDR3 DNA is TGTGCCAGCCGACCCTTCAGGGAACCCTACGAGCAGTACTTC. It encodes CASRPFREPYEQYF.